A single sample gave rise to the 20 T cell receptor beta chains below, sequenced in a study of T cells in Graves' hyperthyroidism and ophthalmopathy. Amplification yielded TCR beta CDR3 regions, with RNA transcripts as the source. Carried out on the TCR CDR3, a first-round RT-PCR used the HTBI primer set. A single record per CDR3 protein comes from TCRdb applying MiXCR to the multiplex PCR reads. The sample yields around 60,000 distinct CDR3 sequences, less than 50% seen once. Sequenced input: blood. These TCRs come from a woman aged 25 to 39 with Graves' ophthalmopathy.

The chain links TRBV19 to TRBJ2-7; 11 bases match TRBD1. The CDR3 runs to 13 residues. The V segment lost 7 bases and the J segment 3 bases; nucleotides outside the gene matches: 2. CDR1 and CDR2 from the germline V gene are LNHDA and SQIVND (reference sequence). CDR3 in amino acids: CASTGTGGYEQYF. CDR3 DNA sequence: TGTGCCAGTACAGGGACAGGGGGCTACGAGCAGTACTTC.

At least ten counts were recorded for this clonotype. The chain has TRBV10-1 and TRBJ2-2; weak D call: TRBD2 (6 bases). The CDR3 is 16 residues long. V lost 5 bases and J lost 0, with 13 bases in between. Germline CDR1 WNHNN, CDR2 SYGVQD (reference sequence). The CDR3 DNA sequence: TGCGCCAGCAGTCGGGCGCGGGGACCGAACACCGGGGAGCTGTTTTTT. This sequence encodes CASSRARGPNTGELFF.

This clonotype is labeled medium-sized. The V and J genes are TRBV29-1 and TRBJ2-7; 9 positions match TRBD1. Germline V gene lookup returns CDR1 SQVTM and CDR2 ANQGSEA. The CDR3 consists of 13 residues. V was pared by 8 bases and J by 2 bases, with 7 bases of the junction left unmatched. Here the CDR3 reads CSTTGQGPYEQYF. Written as DNA, the CDR3 is TGCAGCACGACGGGACAGGGACCCTACGAGCAGTACTTC.

This clonotype was picked up many times. V is TRBV14 and J is TRBJ2-7, with TRBD2 as a possible D gene (5 bases). The CDR3 runs to 14 residues. Germline loops: CDR1 SGHDN, CDR2 FVKESK. V was shortened by 4 bases and J by 2 bases, with 12 bases between the two germline ends. The CDR3 loop reads CASSPGFGAYEQYF. CDR3 bases: TGTGCCAGCAGCCCAGGATTCGGGGCCTACGAGCAGTACTTC.

This clonotype was recorded at least ten times. A single base separates this from a much larger clone, so it may be a read error. The chain has TRBV6-6 and TRBJ1-6, with D perhaps matching TRBD1 (6 bases). V was cut by 5 bases and J by 14 bases, with 13 bases left in between. The CDR3 sequence is 12 residues long. Looked up from germline, CDR1 is MNHNY and CDR2 is SVGAGI (reference sequence). The CDR3: CASSGHRVSLHF. The CDR3 DNA follows: TGTGCCAGCAGTGGACACAGGGTTTCCCTCCACTTT.

This clonotype was recorded at least ten times. The gene calls are TRBV4-2 and TRBJ1-4; tentative D call: TRBD1 (6 bases). The CDR3 is made up of 16 amino acids. The ends were cut back, 0 bases at V and 7 bases at J, with 15 bases in the middle. CDR1 and CDR2 (germline): LGHNA, YNFKEQ. As DNA, the CDR3 is TGTGCCAGCAGCCAAGAGGTGGGGGGGGCACGTGAAAAACTGTTTTTT. Translated, it gives CASSQEVGGAREKLFF.

The chain joins TRBV11-2 to TRBJ1-6, with 7 bases lining up with TRBD1. The germline V gene has CDR1 SGHAT and CDR2 FQNNGV. The CDR3 totals 16 residues. With 5 bases clipped from V and 6 bases from J, the junction kept 10 bases outside the gene matches. The CDR3 is CASSATGDSANSPLHF. Written as DNA, the CDR3 is TGTGCCAGCAGCGCTACAGGGGACTCGGCTAATTCACCCCTCCACTTT.

Ten or more counts support this clonotype. V and J are TRBV7-9 and TRBJ1-6; 9 nucleotides line up with TRBD1. The V gene's germline CDR1 is SEHNR and CDR2 FQNEAQ (reference sequence). Germline trimming cut 2 bases from V and 7 bases from J; bases unmatched to any gene: 9. The CDR3 runs 17 residues. CDR3 in amino acids: CASSLRGTGPQNSPLHF. In DNA form, the CDR3 reads TGTGCCAGCAGCTTAAGGGGGACAGGGCCCCAGAATTCACCCCTCCACTTT.

This clonotype was seen ten or more times. V and J are TRBV20-1 and TRBJ2-3; D is ambiguous. The CDR3 runs 15 residues. Trimming pared 3 bases from V and 1 base from J, leaving 14 bases between. Germline CDR1 and CDR2: DFQATT and SNEGSKA (reference sequence). The CDR3 nucleotides are TGCAGTGCTAGTGAACTCACAAAGGGCACAGATACGCAGTATTTT. As protein: CSASELTKGTDTQYF.

This clonotype was counted many times. This chain links TRBV20-1 with TRBJ2-2; D might be TRBD1 (5 bases). The V end was cut by 2 bases, the J end by 4 bases, with 14 bases between. The CDR3 length is 15 residues. From germline, CDR1 is DFQATT and CDR2 SNEGSKA (reference sequence). The chain's CDR3 is CSARSAGQGTGELFF. The DNA of the CDR3 is TGCAGTGCTAGATCGGCAGGGCAAGGCACCGGGGAGCTGTTTTTT.

The sample holds many counts of this clonotype. The chain links TRBV4-1 to TRBJ2-1, with 12 bases aligning to TRBD1. Germline V gives CDR1 MGHRA, CDR2 YSYEKL. Losses at the gene ends were 4 bases for V and 5 bases for J; bases not matched to a gene: 12. CDR3 length: 18 amino acids. CDR3 in DNA: TGCGCCAGCAGCCGAGAGCCGGGACAGGGGGCGGTAAACAATGAGCAGTTCTTC. Its protein product is CASSREPGQGAVNNEQFF.

The chain couples TRBV19 to TRBJ1-4; no definite D call. Trimming shortened V by 3 bases and J by 0 bases, and 5 bases separated the two germline ends. This CDR3 has 14 amino acids. Germline V gives CDR1 LNHDA, CDR2 SQIVND (reference sequence). The DNA for the CDR3 is TGTGCCAGTAGTATCCATACAACTAATGAAAAACTGTTTTTT. This sequence encodes CASSIHTTNEKLFF.

The V call is TRBV7-9, the J call TRBJ1-2, with unresolved D. Germline V gene data show CDR1 as SEHNR and CDR2 as FQNEAQ (reference sequence). The CDR3 sequence is 13 residues long. Trimming cost V 2 bases and J 0 bases, with 4 bases left between them. For the CDR3, the DNA is TGTGCCAGCAGCTTATGTGCTAACTATGGCTACACCTTC. Its protein is CASSLCANYGYTF.

V and J are TRBV2 and TRBJ2-1; D not certain. CDR3 length equals 12 residues. Trimming removed 7 bases from V and 11 bases from J, with 15 bases in between. CDR1 is SNHLY, CDR2 FYNNEI, per germline. The CDR3 here is CASKTGESQQFF. CDR3 DNA: TGTGCCAGCAAGACTGGCGAGAGTCAGCAGTTCTTC. Variable domain in full (rest from reference TRBV2 and TRBJ2-1): EPEVTQTPSHQVTQMGQEVILRCVPISNHLYFYWYRQILGQKVEFLVSFYNNEISEKSEIFDDQFSVERPDGSNFTLKIRSTKLEDSAMYFCASKTGESQQFFGPGTRLTVL.

V usage is TRBV6-5 and J usage is TRBJ2-5; D is ambiguous. This CDR3 has 14 amino acids. Germline-derived CDR1 and CDR2 are MNHEY and SVGAGI. V was trimmed by 4 bases and J by 4 bases, leaving 13 bases between them. The DNA of the CDR3 is TGTGCCAGCAGTTGCCGTCTCTACCGAGAGACCCAGTACTTC. Translating gives CASSCRLYRETQYF.

This clonotype was counted many times. The V and J genes are TRBV14 and TRBJ2-4, with 8 positions matching TRBD1. Germline trimming cut 3 bases from V and 2 bases from J; bases unmatched to any gene: 6. Germline V gene lookup returns CDR1 SGHDN and CDR2 FVKESK. The CDR3 sequence is 16 residues long. DNA of the CDR3: TGTGCCAGCAGCCAGGGGAGGACAGGGACCAAAAACATTCAGTACTTC. It codes for CASSQGRTGTKNIQYF.

This clonotype was detected once. The V and J genes are TRBV20-1 and TRBJ2-7; TRBD2 agrees at 11 bases. With 5 bases clipped from V and 4 bases from J, the junction kept 7 bases outside the gene matches. The CDR3 consists of 14 residues. Per the germline V gene, CDR1 is DFQATT and CDR2 is SNEGSKA (reference sequence). This chain's CDR3 is CSALRLAGRYEQYF. The CDR3 coding sequence is TGCAGTGCTTTAAGACTAGCGGGACGATACGAGCAGTACTTC.

This clonotype came up a few times. The missing conserved phenylalanine or tryptophan at the end of this CDR3 makes a read error likely. The DNA is left out, because the CDR3 cannot be placed on it with certainty; the CDR3 is given as TCRdb lists it. V is TRBV15 and J is TRBJ2-2. Inclusive of both ends, the CDR3 amounts to 9 amino acids. In germline, CDR1 is LNHNV, CDR2 YYDKDF (reference sequence). CDR3 sequence reads: CATSRDPRG.

This clonotype has ten or more counts. V gene TRBV2 combines with J gene TRBJ2-1; 15 bases are a match to TRBD2. CDR3 length: 16 amino acids. The trim removed 7 bases at V and 7 bases at J, leaving 8 bases unmatched. Germline assignment: CDR1 SNHLY and CDR2 FYNNEI. CDR3 region: CASTSGLAGGPNEQFF. CDR3 DNA sequence: TGTGCCAGCACCTCCGGACTAGCGGGAGGGCCTAATGAGCAGTTCTTC.

This clonotype was seen repeatedly, ten times or more. The chain couples TRBV20-1 to TRBJ1-2; D is possibly TRBD1 (6 bases). V gave up 6 bases and J gave up 0 bases, with 20 bases separating them. The CDR3 covers 16 residues. The germline gives CDR1 DFQATT, CDR2 SNEGSKA (reference sequence). CDR3 DNA: TGCAGTGCCGGAGGGGGGTCCCCCTTTTCTAACTATGGCTACACCTTC. Translating gives CSAGGGSPFSNYGYTF.